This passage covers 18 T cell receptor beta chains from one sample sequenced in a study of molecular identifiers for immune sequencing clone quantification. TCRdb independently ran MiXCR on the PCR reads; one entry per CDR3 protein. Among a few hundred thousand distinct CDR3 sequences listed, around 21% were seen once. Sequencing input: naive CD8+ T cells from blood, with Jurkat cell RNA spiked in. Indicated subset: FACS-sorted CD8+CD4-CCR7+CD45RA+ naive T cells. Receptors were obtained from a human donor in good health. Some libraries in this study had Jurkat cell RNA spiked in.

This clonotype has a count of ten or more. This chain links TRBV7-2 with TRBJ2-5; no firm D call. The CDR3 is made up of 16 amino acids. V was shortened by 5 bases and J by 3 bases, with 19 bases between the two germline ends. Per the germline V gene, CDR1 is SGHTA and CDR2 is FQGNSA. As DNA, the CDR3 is TGTGCCAGCAGCCCCCGTCCGGGCTTATGGGAAGAGACCCAGTACTTC. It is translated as CASSPRPGLWEETQYF.

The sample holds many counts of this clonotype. CDR3 protein: CASSILAGGADTQYF. The CDR3 bases are TGTGCCAGCAGCATCCTAGCGGGGGGTGCAGATACGCAGTATTTT. The rearrangement uses TRBV3-1 and TRBJ2-3, with 11 bases fitting TRBD2. Germline values: CDR1 LGHDT, CDR2 YNNKEL (reference sequence). The trim removed 5 bases at V and 4 bases at J, leaving 5 bases unmatched. This CDR3 comprises 15 residues.

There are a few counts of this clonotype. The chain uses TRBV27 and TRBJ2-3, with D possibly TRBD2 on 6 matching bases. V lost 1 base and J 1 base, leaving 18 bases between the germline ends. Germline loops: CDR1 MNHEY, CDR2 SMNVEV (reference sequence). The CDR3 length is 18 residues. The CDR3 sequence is CASSLFWSEGTGTDTQYF. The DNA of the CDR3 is TGTGCCAGCAGTTTATTCTGGAGCGAGGGGACTGGCACAGATACGCAGTATTTT.

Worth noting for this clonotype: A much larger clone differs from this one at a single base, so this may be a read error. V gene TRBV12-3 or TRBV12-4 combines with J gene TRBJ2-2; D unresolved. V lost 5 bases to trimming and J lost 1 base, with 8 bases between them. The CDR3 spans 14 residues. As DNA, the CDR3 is TGTGCCAGCAGTGATAGGAGGAACACCGGGGAGCTGTTTTTT. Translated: CASSDRRNTGELFF.

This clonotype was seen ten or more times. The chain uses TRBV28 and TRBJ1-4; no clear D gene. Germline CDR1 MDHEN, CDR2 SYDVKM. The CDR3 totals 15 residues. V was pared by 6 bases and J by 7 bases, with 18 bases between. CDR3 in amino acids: CASSHPDVESEKLFF. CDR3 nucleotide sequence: TGTGCCAGCAGCCACCCGGATGTGGAGAGTGAAAAACTGTTTTTT.

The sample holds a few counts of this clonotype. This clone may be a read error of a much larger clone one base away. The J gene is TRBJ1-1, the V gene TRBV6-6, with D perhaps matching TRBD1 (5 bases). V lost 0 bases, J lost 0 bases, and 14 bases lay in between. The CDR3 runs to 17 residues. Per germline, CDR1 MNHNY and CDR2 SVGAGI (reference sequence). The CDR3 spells CASSYSRGDSLNTEAFF. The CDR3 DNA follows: TGTGCCAGCAGTTACTCACGCGGTGACAGTTTGAACACTGAAGCTTTCTTT.

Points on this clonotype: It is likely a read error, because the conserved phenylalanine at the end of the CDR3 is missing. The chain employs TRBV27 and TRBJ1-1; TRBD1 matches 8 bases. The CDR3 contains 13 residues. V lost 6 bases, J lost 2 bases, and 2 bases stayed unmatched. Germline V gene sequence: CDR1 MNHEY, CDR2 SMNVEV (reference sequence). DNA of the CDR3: TGTGCCAGCAGGGACAGGGTAAACACTGAAGCTTTCGTT. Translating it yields CASRDRVNTEAFV.

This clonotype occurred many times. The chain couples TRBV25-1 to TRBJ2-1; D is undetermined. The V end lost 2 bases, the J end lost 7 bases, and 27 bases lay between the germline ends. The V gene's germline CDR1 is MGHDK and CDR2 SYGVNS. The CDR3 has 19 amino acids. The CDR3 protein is CASSEGLNRQAPPENEQFF. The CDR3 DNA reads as TGTGCCAGCAGTGAAGGATTAAATCGCCAGGCCCCGCCGGAGAATGAGCAGTTCTTC.

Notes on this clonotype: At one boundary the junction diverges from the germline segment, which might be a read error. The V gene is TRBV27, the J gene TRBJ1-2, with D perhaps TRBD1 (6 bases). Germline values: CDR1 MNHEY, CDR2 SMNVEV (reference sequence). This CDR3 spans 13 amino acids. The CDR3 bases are TGTGCCAGCAGTCCGGGACAAAACTATGGCCACACCTTC. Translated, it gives CASSPGQNYGHTF.

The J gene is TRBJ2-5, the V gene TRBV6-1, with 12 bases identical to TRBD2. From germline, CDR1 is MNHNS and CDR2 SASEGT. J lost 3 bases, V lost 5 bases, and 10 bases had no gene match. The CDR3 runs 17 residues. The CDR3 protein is CASSPGLAGEYKETQYF. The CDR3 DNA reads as TGTGCCAGCAGTCCGGGACTAGCGGGCGAATATAAAGAGACCCAGTACTTC.

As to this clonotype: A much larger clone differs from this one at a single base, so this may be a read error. CDR3 amino acids: CASEGQGRKEKLFF. DNA of the CDR3: TGTGCCAGCGAAGGACAGGGGAGGAAGGAAAAACTGTTTTTT. The V call is TRBV2, the J call TRBJ1-4; 9 positions match TRBD1. The V gene end was trimmed by 8 bases and the J gene end by 8 bases; junction bases not matched to a gene: 9. The CDR3 extends over 14 amino acids. Germline V CDR1 and CDR2: SNHLY, FYNNEI.

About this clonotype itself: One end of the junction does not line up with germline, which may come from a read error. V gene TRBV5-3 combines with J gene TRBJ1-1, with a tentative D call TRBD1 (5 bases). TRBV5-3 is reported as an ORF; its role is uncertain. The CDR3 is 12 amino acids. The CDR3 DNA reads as TGTACCAGCAGCCAGGGAGGGACTGAAGCTTTCTTT. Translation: CTSSQGGTEAFF.

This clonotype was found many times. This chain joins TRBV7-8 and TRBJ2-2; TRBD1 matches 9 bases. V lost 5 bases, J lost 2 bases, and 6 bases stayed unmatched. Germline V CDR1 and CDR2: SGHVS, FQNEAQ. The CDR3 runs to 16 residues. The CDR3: CASSPRTGANTGELFF. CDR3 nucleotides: TGTGCCAGCAGCCCTAGGACAGGGGCTAACACCGGGGAGCTGTTTTTT.

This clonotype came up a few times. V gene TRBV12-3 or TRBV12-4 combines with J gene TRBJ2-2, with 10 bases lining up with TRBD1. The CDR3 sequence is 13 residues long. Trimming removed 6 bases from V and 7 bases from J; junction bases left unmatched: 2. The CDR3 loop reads CASRGTGVGELFF. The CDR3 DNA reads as TGTGCCAGCAGAGGGACAGGGGTCGGGGAGCTGTTTTTT.

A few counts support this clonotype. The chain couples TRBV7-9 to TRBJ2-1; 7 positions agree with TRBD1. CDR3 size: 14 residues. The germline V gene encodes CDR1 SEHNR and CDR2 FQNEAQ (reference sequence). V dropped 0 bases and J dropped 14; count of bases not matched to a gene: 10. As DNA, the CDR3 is TGTGCCAGCAGCTTAGCCGTTGGGCAGGGGGTTGAGTTCTTC. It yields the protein CASSLAVGQGVEFF.

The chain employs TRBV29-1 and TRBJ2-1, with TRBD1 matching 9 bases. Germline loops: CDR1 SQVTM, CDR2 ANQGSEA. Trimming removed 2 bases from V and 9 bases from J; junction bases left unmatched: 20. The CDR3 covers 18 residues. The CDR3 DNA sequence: TGCAGCGTTGAATTCCTCCCGGGACAGGGAGCTGAGTGGGGTGAGCAGTTCTTC. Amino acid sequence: CSVEFLPGQGAEWGEQFF.

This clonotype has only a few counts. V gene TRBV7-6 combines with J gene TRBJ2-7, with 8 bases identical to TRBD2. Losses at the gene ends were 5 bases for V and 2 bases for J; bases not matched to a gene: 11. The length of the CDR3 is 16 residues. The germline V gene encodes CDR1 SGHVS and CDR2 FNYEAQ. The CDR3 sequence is CASSPKTSDEPYEQYF. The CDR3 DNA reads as TGTGCCAGCAGCCCAAAGACTAGCGATGAACCCTACGAGCAGTACTTC.

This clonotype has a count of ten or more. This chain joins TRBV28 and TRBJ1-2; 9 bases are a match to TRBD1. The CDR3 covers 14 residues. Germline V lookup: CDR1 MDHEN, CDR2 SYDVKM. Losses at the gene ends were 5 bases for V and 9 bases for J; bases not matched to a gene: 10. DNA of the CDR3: TGTGCCAGCAGTCACGACAGGGGGTTCGATAGCTACACCTTC. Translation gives CASSHDRGFDSYTF.